This T cell receptor beta chain was found in a study of T cells in Graves' hyperthyroidism and ophthalmopathy. Findings and limits, study-wide: The authors' 13 V-J model separated ophthalmopathy from stable hyperthyroidism. Expanded thyroid clonotypes (above 0.001) were mostly also found in blood. Ophthalmopathy, which appeared later, was predicted by the model a median approximately six months before onset.

Remarks on this clonotype: Antigen specificity is unknown. Being one base from a much bigger clone, this may be a read error.

Using RNA transcripts as the source, TCR beta CDR3 regions were amplified. The HTBI set primed first-round TCR CDR3 RT-PCR. TCRdb passed the multiplex PCR reads through MiXCR, listing each CDR3 protein once. The sample has 75,000 to 100,000 distinct CDR3 sequences, 35% to 45% seen once; the top ten hold 10%. The diagnoses drew upon clinical symptoms, serum thyroxine and TRAb, thyroid ultrasound and orbital computed tomography. The specimen sequenced was peripheral blood or thyroid tissue (not recorded which). The sequence derives from a woman younger than 45 with Graves' hyperthyroidism.

Here the CDR3 DNA reads TGTGCCAGCAGCGGAAAAACTAATGAAAAACCGTTTTTT. Amino acid sequence: CASSGKTNEKPFF. The chain employs TRBV5-8 and TRBJ1-4; no definite D call. Germline V lookup: CDR1 SGHTS, CDR2 YDEGEE. The CDR3 covers 13 residues.